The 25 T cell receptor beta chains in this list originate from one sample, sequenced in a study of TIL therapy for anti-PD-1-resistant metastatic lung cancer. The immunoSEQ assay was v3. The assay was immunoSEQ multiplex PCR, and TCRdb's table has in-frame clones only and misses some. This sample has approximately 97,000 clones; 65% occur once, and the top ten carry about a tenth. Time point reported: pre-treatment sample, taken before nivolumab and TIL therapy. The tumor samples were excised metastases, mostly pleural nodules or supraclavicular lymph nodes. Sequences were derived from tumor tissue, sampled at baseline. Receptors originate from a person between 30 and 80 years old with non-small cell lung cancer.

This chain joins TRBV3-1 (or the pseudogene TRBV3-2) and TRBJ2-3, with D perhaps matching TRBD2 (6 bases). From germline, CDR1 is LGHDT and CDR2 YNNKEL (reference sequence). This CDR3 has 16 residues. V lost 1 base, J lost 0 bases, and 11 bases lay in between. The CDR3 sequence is CASSQGGGASTDTQYF. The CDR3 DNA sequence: TGTGCCAGCAGCCAAGGGGGCGGGGCCAGCACAGATACGCAGTATTTT.

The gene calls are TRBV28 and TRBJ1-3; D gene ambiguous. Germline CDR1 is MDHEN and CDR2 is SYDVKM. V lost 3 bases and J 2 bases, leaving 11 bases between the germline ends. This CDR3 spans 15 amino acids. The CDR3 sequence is CASSLEPYAGNTIYF. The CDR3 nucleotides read TGTGCCAGCAGTTTGGAACCGTACGCTGGAAACACCATATATTTT.

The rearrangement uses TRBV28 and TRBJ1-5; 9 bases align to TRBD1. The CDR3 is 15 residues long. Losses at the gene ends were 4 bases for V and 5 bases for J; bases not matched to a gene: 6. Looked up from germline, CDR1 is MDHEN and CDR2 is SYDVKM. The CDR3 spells CASSSGTGRDQPQHF. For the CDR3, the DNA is TGTGCCAGCAGTTCCGGGACAGGGCGGGATCAGCCCCAGCATTTT.

Here the CDR3 DNA reads TGCGCCAGCAGCCAAGACCGGCAGGCCAACTATGGCTACACCTTC. It specifies CASSQDRQANYGYTF. This sequence joins TRBV4-1 and TRBJ1-2; D gene uncertain. The germline V gene encodes CDR1 MGHRA and CDR2 YSYEKL. V dropped 0 bases and J dropped 2 bases, with 10 bases sitting between them. The CDR3 sequence is 15 residues long.

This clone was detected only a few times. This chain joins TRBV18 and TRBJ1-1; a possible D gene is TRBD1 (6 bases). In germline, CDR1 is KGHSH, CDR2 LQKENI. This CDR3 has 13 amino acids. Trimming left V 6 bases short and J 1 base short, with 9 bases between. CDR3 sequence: CASSGQPNTEAFF. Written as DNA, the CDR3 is TGTGCCAGCTCTGGACAGCCGAACACTGAAGCTTTCTTT.

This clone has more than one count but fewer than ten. The CDR3 region is CATSGTGVLDEQYF. CDR3 bases: TGTGCCACCAGTGGGACAGGGGTTTTGGACGAGCAGTACTTC. The gene calls are TRBV24-1 and TRBJ2-7; TRBD1 agrees at 9 bases. The junction had 6 bases not matched to a gene; V was cut back by 5 bases and J by 5 bases. The CDR3 loop spans 14 amino acids. From germline, CDR1 is KGHDR and CDR2 SFDVKD.

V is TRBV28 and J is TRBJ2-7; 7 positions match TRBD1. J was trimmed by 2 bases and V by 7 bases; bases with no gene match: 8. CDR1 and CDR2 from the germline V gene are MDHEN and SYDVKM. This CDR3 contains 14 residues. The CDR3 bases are TGTGCCAGCACTACGACCGGGACAGCCTACGAGCAGTACTTC. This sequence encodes CASTTTGTAYEQYF.

The CDR3 region has the DNA TGTGCCAGCAGCTACGGGGAGACCCAGTACTTC. It translates to CASSYGETQYF. This chain links TRBV27 with TRBJ2-5; D gene unclear. Germline assignment: CDR1 MNHEY and CDR2 SMNVEV (reference sequence). The V gene lost 6 bases and the J gene lost 5 bases, with 7 bases spanning the gap. The CDR3 runs 11 residues.

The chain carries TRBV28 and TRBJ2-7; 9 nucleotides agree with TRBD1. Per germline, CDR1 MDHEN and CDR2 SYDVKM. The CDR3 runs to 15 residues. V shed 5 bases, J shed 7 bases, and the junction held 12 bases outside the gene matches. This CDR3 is CASSGPGQGPEEQYF. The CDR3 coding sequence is TGTGCCAGCAGTGGACCGGGACAGGGCCCTGAGGAGCAGTACTTC.

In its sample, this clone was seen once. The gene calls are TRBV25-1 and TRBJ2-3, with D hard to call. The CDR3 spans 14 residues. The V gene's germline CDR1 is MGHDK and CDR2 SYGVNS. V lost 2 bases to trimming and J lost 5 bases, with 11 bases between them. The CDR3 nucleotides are TGTGCCAGCAGTGAAACCGGGCGTGGAGATACGCAGTATTTT. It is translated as CASSETGRGDTQYF. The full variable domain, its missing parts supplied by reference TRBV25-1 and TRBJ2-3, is EADIYQTPRYLVIGTGKKITLECSQTMGHDKMYWYQQDPGMELHLIHYSYGVNSTEKGDLSSESTVSRIRTEHFPLTLESARPSHTSQYLCASSETGRGDTQYFGPGTRLTVL.

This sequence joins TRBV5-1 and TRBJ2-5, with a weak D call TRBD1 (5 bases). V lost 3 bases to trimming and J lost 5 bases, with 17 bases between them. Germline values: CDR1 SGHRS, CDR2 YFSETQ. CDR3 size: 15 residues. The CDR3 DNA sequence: TGCGCCAGCAGCTCAGACCCTCAGGGTTTTGAGACCCAGTACTTC. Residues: CASSSDPQGFETQYF.

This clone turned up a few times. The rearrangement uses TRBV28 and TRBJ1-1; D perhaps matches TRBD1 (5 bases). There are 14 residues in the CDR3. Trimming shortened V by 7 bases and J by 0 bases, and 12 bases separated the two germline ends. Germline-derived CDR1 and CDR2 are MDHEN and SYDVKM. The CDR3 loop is CASTLTAMNTEAFF. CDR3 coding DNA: TGTGCCAGCACCTTGACAGCGATGAACACTGAAGCTTTCTTT. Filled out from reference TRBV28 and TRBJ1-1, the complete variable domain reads DVKVTQSSRYLVKRTGEKVFLECVQDMDHENMFWYRQDPGLGLRLIYFSYDVKMKEKGDIPEGYSVSREKKERFSLILESASTNQTSMYLCASTLTAMNTEAFFGQGTRLTVV.

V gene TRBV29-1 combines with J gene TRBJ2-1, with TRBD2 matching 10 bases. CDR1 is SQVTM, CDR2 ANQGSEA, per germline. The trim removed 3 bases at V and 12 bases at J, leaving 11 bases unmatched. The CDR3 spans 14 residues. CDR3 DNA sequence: TGCAGCGTTGACCCTAGCGGGAGTCCCGTTGGGCAGTTCTTC. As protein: CSVDPSGSPVGQFF.

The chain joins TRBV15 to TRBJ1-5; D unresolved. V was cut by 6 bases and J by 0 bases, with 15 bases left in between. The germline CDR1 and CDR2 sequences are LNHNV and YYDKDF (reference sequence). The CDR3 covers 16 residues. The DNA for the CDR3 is TGTGCCACCAGGGGATTGGAGGCCTATAGCAATCAGCCCCAGCATTTT. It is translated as CATRGLEAYSNQPQHF.

CDR3: CASSPWADHNEQFF. The CDR3 bases are TGTGCCAGTAGTCCCTGGGCGGATCACAATGAGCAGTTCTTC. J is TRBJ2-1 and V is TRBV19; D is unresolved. The V end lost 5 bases, the J end lost 5 bases, and 13 bases lay between the germline ends. CDR1 LNHDA and CDR2 SQIVND come from the germline V gene (reference sequence). CDR3 length: 14 residues.

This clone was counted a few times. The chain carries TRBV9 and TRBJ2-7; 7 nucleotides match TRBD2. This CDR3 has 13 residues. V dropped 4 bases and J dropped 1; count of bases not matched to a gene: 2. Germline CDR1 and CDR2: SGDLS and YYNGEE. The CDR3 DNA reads TGTGCCAGCAGCCCCGGGAGGTCCTACGAGCAGTACTTC. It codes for CASSPGRSYEQYF.

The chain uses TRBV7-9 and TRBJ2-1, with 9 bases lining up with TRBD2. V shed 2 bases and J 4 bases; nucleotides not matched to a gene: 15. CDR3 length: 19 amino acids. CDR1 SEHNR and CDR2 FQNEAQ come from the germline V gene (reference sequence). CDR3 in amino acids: CASSLLVGTSRKFYNEQFF. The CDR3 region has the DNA TGTGCCAGCAGCTTATTGGTCGGGACTAGCCGCAAATTTTACAATGAGCAGTTCTTC. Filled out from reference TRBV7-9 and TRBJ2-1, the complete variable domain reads DTGVSQNPRHKITKRGQNVTFRCDPISEHNRLYWYRQTLGQGPEFLTYFQNEAQLEKSRLLSDRFSAERPKGSFSTLEIQRTEQGDSAMYLCASSLLVGTSRKFYNEQFFGPGTRLTVL.

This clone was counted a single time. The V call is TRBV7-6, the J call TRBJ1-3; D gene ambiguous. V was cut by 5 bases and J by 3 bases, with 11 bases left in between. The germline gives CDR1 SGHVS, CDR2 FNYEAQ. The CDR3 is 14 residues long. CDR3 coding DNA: TGTGCCAGCAGCCAGTCCGGTAGTGGAAACACCATATATTTT. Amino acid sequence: CASSQSGSGNTIYF.

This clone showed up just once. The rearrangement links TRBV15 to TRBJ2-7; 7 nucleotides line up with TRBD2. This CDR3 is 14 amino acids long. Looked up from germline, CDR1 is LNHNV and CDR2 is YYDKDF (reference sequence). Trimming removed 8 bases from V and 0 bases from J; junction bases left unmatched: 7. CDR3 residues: CATARGGSSYEQYF. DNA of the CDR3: TGTGCCACCGCTCGGGGCGGGAGCTCCTACGAGCAGTACTTC.

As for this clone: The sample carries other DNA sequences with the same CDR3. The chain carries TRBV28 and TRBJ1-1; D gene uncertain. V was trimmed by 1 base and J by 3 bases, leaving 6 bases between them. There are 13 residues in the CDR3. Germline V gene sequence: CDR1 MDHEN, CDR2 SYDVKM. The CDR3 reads CASSLLVDTEAFF. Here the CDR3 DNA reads TGTGCCAGCAGTTTATTAGTCGACACTGAAGCTTTCTTT. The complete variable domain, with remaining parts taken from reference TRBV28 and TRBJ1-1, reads DVKVTQSSRYLVKRTGEKVFLECVQDMDHENMFWYRQDPGLGLRLIYFSYDVKMKEKGDIPEGYSVSREKKERFSLILESASTNQTSMYLCASSLLVDTEAFFGQGTRLTVV.

CDR3 region: CASRGQAVLPYGYTF. CDR3 nucleotide sequence: TGTGCCAGCAGGGGACAGGCGGTTCTGCCGTATGGCTACACCTTC. The V gene is TRBV7-9, the J gene TRBJ1-2; 8 positions match TRBD1. With V trimmed by 6 bases and J by 5 bases, 11 bases remained unmatched. Germline CDR1 and CDR2: SEHNR and FQNEAQ (reference sequence). This CDR3 has 15 amino acids.

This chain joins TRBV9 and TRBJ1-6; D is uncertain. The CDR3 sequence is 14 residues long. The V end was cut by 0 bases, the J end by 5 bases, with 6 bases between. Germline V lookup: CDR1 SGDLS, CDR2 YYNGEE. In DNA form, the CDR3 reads TGTGCCAGCAGCGTAGTAGAGAATAATTCACCCCTCCACTTT. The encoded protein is CASSVVENNSPLHF.

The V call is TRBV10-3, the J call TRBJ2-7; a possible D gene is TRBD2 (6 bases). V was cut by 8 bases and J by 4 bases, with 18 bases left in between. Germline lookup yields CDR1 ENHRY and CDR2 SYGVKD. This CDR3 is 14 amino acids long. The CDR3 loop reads CAIRGANSGYEQYF. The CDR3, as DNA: TGTGCCATCCGAGGGGCAAATAGCGGATACGAGCAGTACTTC.

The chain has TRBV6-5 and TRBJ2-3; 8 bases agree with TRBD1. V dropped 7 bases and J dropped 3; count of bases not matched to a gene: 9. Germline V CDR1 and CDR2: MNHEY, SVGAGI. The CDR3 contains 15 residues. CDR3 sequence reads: CASNSNRGLTDTQYF. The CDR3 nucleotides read TGTGCCAGCAATTCCAACAGGGGGTTGACAGATACGCAGTATTTT.

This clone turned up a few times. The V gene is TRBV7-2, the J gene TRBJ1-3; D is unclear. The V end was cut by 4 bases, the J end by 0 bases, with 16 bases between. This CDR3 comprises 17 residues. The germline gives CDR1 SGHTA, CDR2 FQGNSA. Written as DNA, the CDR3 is TGTGCCAGCAGCTCCCCCCTCGGGCGGAGCTCTGGAAACACCATATATTTT. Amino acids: CASSSPLGRSSGNTIYF.